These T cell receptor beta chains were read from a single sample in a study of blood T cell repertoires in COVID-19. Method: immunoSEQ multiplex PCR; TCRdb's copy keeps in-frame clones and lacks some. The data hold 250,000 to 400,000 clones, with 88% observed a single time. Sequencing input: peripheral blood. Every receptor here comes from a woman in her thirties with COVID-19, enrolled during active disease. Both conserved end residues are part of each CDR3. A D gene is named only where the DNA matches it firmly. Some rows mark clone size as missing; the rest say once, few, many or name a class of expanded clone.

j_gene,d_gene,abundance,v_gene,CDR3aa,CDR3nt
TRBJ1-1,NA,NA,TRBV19,CASSRAGDMNTEAFF,TGTGCCAGTAGCCGAGCAGGGGACATGAACACTGAAGCTTTCTTT
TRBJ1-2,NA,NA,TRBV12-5,CASAPVPGYYGYTF,TGTGCTAGTGCCCCCGTCCCAGGTTACTATGGCTACACCTTC
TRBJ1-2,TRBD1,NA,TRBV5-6,CASSLGQMAYGYTF,TGTGCCAGCAGCCTGGGACAGATGGCCTATGGCTACACCTTC
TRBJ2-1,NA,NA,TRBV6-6,CASSYGASGSYNEQFF,TGTGCCAGCAGTTACGGGGCTAGTGGGTCTTACAATGAGCAGTTCTTC
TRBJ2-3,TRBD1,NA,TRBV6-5,CASSDRGFTGDTQYF,TGTGCCAGCAGCGACAGGGGGTTCACAGGAGATACGCAGTATTTT
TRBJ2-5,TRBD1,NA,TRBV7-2,CASSSDRGLETQYF,TGTGCCAGCAGCTCGGACAGGGGGCTAGAGACCCAGTACTTC
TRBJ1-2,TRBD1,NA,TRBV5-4,CASSSSRQGVYGYTF,TGTGCCAGCAGCTCCTCCAGACAGGGGGTCTATGGCTACACCTTC
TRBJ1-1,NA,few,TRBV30,CAVDSANTEAFF,TGTGCCGTGGACTCGGCGAACACTGAAGCTTTCTTT
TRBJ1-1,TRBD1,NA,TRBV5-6,CASSLAGTGATEAFF,TGTGCCAGCAGCTTGGCGGGGACAGGGGCCACTGAAGCTTTCTTT
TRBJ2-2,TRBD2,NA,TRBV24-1,CATSTPLAGARGELFF,TGTGCCACCTCGACCCCACTAGCGGGGGCGCGAGGGGAGCTGTTTTTT
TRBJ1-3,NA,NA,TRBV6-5,CASSPSGNTIYF,TGTGCCAGCAGTCCGTCTGGAAACACCATATATTTT
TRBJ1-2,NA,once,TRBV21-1,CASSKNVRGPINYGYTF,TGTGCCAGCAGCAAGAATGTACGGGGTCCGATTAACTATGGCTACACCTTC
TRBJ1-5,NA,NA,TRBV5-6,CASSRGYNQPQHF,TGTGCCAGCAGCAGGGGATACAATCAGCCCCAGCATTTT
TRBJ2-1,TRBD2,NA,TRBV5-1,CASSVLSGGFVNEQFF,TGCGCCAGCAGCGTGCTCAGCGGGGGGTTTGTCAATGAGCAGTTCTTC
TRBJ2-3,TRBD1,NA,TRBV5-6,CASSLRTGGNTDTQYF,TGTGCCAGCAGCTTACGGACAGGGGGCAACACAGATACGCAGTATTTT
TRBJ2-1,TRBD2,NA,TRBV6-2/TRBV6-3,CASSYSRSGGTYNEQFF,TGTGCCAGCAGTTACTCACGGAGCGGGGGGACCTACAATGAGCAGTTCTTC
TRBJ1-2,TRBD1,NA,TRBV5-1,CASSLGQAAGYTF,TGCGCCAGCAGCCTCGGACAGGCGGCTGGCTACACCTTC
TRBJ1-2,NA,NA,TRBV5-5,CASSLRYRASYGYTF,TGTGCCAGCAGCTTGAGGTACAGGGCCAGCTATGGCTACACCTTC
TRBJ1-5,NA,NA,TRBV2,CASSGAGQQPQHF,TGTGCCAGCAGTGGGGCAGGCCAACAGCCCCAGCATTTT
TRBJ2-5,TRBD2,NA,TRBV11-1,CASSRGGLAQETQYF,TGTGCCAGCAGCCGGGGCGGACTAGCCCAAGAGACCCAGTACTTC
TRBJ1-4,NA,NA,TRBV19,CASSTRRATNEKLFF,TGTGCCAGTAGTACAAGACGGGCAACTAATGAAAAACTGTTTTTT
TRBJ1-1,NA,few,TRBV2,CASSEVPGGGTGTEAFF,TGTGCCAGCAGTGAGGTCCCCGGTGGAGGGACGGGCACTGAAGCTTTCTTT
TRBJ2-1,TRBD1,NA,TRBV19,CASSIGQGYNEQFF,TGTGCCAGTAGTATTGGACAGGGGTACAATGAGCAGTTCTTC
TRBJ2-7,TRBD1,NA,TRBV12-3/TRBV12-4,CASTQIQGGEQYF,TGTGCCAGCACCCAAATACAGGGGGGAGAGCAGTACTTC
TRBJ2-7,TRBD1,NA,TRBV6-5,CASKATGIYYEQYF,TGTGCCAGCAAGGCGACAGGGATCTACTACGAGCAGTACTTC
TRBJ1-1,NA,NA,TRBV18,CASSPSVLGATLTEAFF,TGTGCCAGCTCACCATCTGTCTTAGGGGCAACGCTCACTGAAGCTTTCTTT
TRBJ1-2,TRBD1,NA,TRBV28,CASSAGTGYGYTF,TGTGCCAGCAGTGCCGGGACAGGGTACGGCTACACCTTC
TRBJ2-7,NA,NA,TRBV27,CASSLGARYEQYF,TGTGCCAGCAGTTTAGGGGCGAGATACGAGCAGTACTTC
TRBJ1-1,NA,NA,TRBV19,CASSIGPGAFF,TGTGCCAGTAGTATCGGACCGGGGGCTTTCTTT
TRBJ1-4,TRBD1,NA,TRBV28,CASSLPGTGSGEKLFF,TGTGCCAGCAGTTTACCAGGGACAGGGTCGGGGGAAAAACTGTTTTTT
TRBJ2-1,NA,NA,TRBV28,CASSPSSYNEQFF,TGTGCCAGCAGCCCTAGCTCCTACAATGAGCAGTTCTTC
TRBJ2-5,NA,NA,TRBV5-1,CASSPEPGVLKTQYF,TGCGCCAGCAGCCCCGAACCGGGGGTCTTGAAGACCCAGTACTTC
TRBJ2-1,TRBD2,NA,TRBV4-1,CASSQDVLAGGLTYNEQFF,TGCGCCAGCAGCCAAGATGTACTAGCGGGGGGCCTAACCTACAATGAGCAGTTCTTC
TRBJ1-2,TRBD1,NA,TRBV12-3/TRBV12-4,CASSFWGQAHETF,TGTGCCAGCAGTTTTTGGGGACAGGCCCATGAGACCTTC
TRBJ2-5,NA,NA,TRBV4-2,CASSQDLGAQETQYF,TGTGCCAGCAGCCAAGATCTAGGGGCGCAAGAGACCCAGTACTTC
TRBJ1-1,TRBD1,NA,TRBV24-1,CATPTTLQGRNTEAFF,TGTGCCACTCCGACGACGTTACAGGGGCGTAACACTGAAGCTTTCTTT